These T cell receptor beta chains were read from a single sample in a study of T-cell reconstitution after alpha-beta-depleted transplantation in children. One entry per CDR3 protein results from TCRdb running MiXCR on the PCR reads. The sample records almost 500,000 distinct CDR3 sequences, 12% being singletons. Material: PBMCs from the stem cell graft donor, obtained from the stem cell graft. Every receptor here comes from a human donor who donated a stem cell graft to a child with combined immunodeficiency. Both conserved end residues are part of each CDR3. D genes are given only for firm matches. Only some rows state a clone size, as once, few, many or a class for expanded clones.

J gene | clone size | D gene | V gene | CDR3 DNA | CDR3 protein
TRBJ2-1 | many | - | TRBV29-1 | TGCAGCGTCGAGGAGGGCAATGAGCAGTTCTTC | CSVEEGNEQFF
TRBJ2-1 | - | - | TRBV6-2/TRBV6-3 | TGTGCCAGCAGAAGACCGTCCTACTCCTACAATGAGCAGTTCTTC | CASRRPSYSYNEQFF
TRBJ2-7 | - | TRBD1 | TRBV3-1 | TGTGCCAGCCGACCCGGGACAGGGCGGGAGCAGTACTTC | CASRPGTGREQYF
TRBJ2-7 | - | TRBD2 | TRBV5-1 | TGCGCCAGCAGCTCCCCGGCTAGCGGAGTTTACGAGCAGTACTTC | CASSSPASGVYEQYF
TRBJ2-3 | - | - | TRBV19 | TGTGCCAGCCTACTTTCAGGGGAGCGACCAGATACGCAGTATTTT | CASLLSGERPDTQYF
TRBJ2-5 | - | - | TRBV6-2/TRBV6-3 | TGTGCCAGCAGTTACGGACAGCCAACAGCCCAAGAGACCCAGTACTTC | CASSYGQPTAQETQYF
TRBJ1-2 | many | - | TRBV12-3/TRBV12-4 | TGTGCCAGCAGTTTATCTAGCTATGGCTACACCTTC | CASSLSSYGYTF
TRBJ1-6 | few | TRBD1 | TRBV7-3 | TGTGCCAGCAGCTTAGACAGGGGGAGCAATTCACCCCTCCACTTT | CASSLDRGSNSPLHF
TRBJ1-5 | many | TRBD1 | TRBV29-1 | TGCAGCGCGGAGACAGGGCAAGGTCAGCCCCAGCATTTT | CSAETGQGQPQHF
TRBJ1-3 | few | - | TRBV30 | TGTGCCTGGACACTTGTCTCTGGAAACACCATATATTTT | CAWTLVSGNTIYF
TRBJ2-3 | - | - | TRBV7-3 | TGTGCCAGCAGCTTGGTCCGGGACCAAACGCAGTATTTT | CASSLVRDQTQYF
TRBJ2-7 | many | - | TRBV6-2/TRBV6-3 | TGTGCCAGCAGTTACCCTACAGGGTCCTACGAGCAGTACTTC | CASSYPTGSYEQYF
TRBJ2-2 | - | TRBD1 | TRBV27 | TGTGCCAGCAGTTCTAGACAGGGTCGGGACACCGGGGAGCTGTTTTTT | CASSSRQGRDTGELFF
TRBJ2-1 | few | TRBD2 | TRBV12-3/TRBV12-4 | TGTGCCAGCAGCATTTGGACTAGCGGGGATGAGCAGTTCTTC | CASSIWTSGDEQFF
TRBJ2-5 | few | TRBD2 | TRBV12-3/TRBV12-4 | TGTGCCAGCAGCATACTAGCGGGTACGACCCAGTACTTC | CASSILAGTTQYF
TRBJ1-1 | few | - | TRBV12-3/TRBV12-4 | TGTGCCAGCAGTACTCACCCGAACACTGAAGCTTTCTTT | CASSTHPNTEAFF
TRBJ2-2 | few | TRBD2 | TRBV6-2/TRBV6-3 | TGTGCCAGCAGTTACTCGTTGACTAGCGGGAGAGACACCGGGGAGCTGTTTTTT | CASSYSLTSGRDTGELFF
TRBJ2-5 | - | TRBD2 | TRBV10-3 | TGTGCCATCGGGGTAGCGGGAGGCCAAGAGACCCAGTACTTC | CAIGVAGGQETQYF
TRBJ2-1 | many | TRBD2 | TRBV4-3 | TGCGCCAGCAGCCCTCGAGGACTAGCGGGGTACAATGAGCAGTTCTTC | CASSPRGLAGYNEQFF
TRBJ1-5 | many | - | TRBV27 | TGTGCCAGCAGTTGGACGGCGGGCGGCAATCAGCCCCAGCATTTT | CASSWTAGGNQPQHF
TRBJ1-4 | - | TRBD1 | TRBV29-1 | TGCAGCGTGAGGAAGGGGACAGGGAATGAAAAACTGTTTTTT | CSVRKGTGNEKLFF